The 27 T cell receptor beta chains below all came from one sample that was sequenced in a study of blood T cells in healthy people across ages. The second PCR ran about 6 to 12 cycles with a sample-barcoded 5' primer and J-beta primers. Each CDR3 protein is one row after TCRdb ran MiXCR on the 5' RACE reads. The data hold almost 1 million distinct CDR3 sequences, with roughly 51% observed a single time. What was sequenced was blood. These receptors were taken from a woman aged 55-70 years in good health.

This clonotype has just a few counts. The chain couples TRBV2 to TRBJ2-3; the match to TRBD1 covers 8 bases. In germline, CDR1 is SNHLY, CDR2 FYNNEI. The V segment lost 8 bases and the J segment 6 bases; nucleotides outside the gene matches: 7. The CDR3 has 13 amino acids. CDR3 bases: TGTGCCAGCGCGACCGGGACAGGCGATACGCAGTATTTT. It is translated as CASATGTGDTQYF.

At least ten counts were recorded for this clonotype. The chain carries TRBV29-1 and TRBJ2-7; D is possibly TRBD2 (5 bases). CDR3 length: 10 residues. Trimming removed 4 bases from V and 10 bases from J, with 11 bases in between. Per germline, CDR1 SQVTM and CDR2 ANQGSEA. The CDR3 DNA is TGCAGCGTTGTGGAGGCAGATCAGTACTTC. Amino acid sequence: CSVVEADQYF.

The chain has TRBV6-2 or TRBV6-3 and TRBJ1-5, with D possibly being TRBD1 (6 bases). Trimming shortened V by 1 base and J by 6 bases, and 13 bases separated the two germline ends. CDR1 and CDR2 from the germline V gene are MNHEY and SVGEGT. CDR3 size: 15 residues. The DNA for the CDR3 is TGTGCCAGCAGTTACTTGGGTGGGGGCTTTCAGCCCCAGCATTTT. It is translated as CASSYLGGGFQPQHF.

This clonotype was picked up many times. The junction and the germline gene differ at one end; a read error may be behind it. The chain joins TRBV5-1 to TRBJ2-5; 13 positions agree with TRBD2. The CDR3 is 15 amino acids. Germline-derived CDR1 and CDR2 are SGHRS and YFSETQ. CDR3: CASSLGLAGAETQYF. In DNA form, the CDR3 reads TGTGCCAGCAGCCTCGGACTAGCGGGAGCTGAGACCCAGTACTTC.

This sequence joins TRBV20-1 and TRBJ2-1; no firm D call. The CDR3 has 15 residues. V was trimmed by 1 base and J by 6 bases, leaving 16 bases between them. Germline CDR1 reads DFQATT; CDR2 reads SNEGSKA (reference sequence). CDR3 in DNA: TGCAGTGCTAGAGTTGATGTTCGTGGGCCCAATGAGCAGTTCTTC. The encoded protein is CSARVDVRGPNEQFF.

The chain is built from TRBV20-1 and TRBJ1-5; D not certain. This CDR3 is 18 amino acids long. Between the trimmed V and J ends, which lost 0 bases and 0 bases, there was a span of 18 bases. CDR1 DFQATT and CDR2 SNEGSKA come from the germline V gene (reference sequence). DNA for the CDR3: TGCAGTGCTAGAGATCCGGGCAGGAACGTACTTAGCAATCAGCCCCAGCATTTT. Its protein is CSARDPGRNVLSNQPQHF.

This clonotype was seen a handful of times. The CDR3 here is CASSLSGTGNSGANVLTF. CDR3 nucleotides: TGCGCCAGCAGCTTGTCGGGGACAGGGAACTCTGGGGCCAACGTCCTGACTTTC. This chain connects TRBV5-1 to TRBJ2-6, with 9 nucleotides matching TRBD1. After removal of 1 base from V and 0 bases from J, the junction contained 5 bases not matched to a gene. Per germline, CDR1 SGHRS and CDR2 YFSETQ. The CDR3 is 18 amino acids.

The rearrangement uses TRBV28 and TRBJ2-7; weak D call: TRBD1 (5 bases). CDR3 length: 14 amino acids. V gave up 2 bases and J gave up 4 bases, with 12 bases separating them. Germline V gene sequence: CDR1 MDHEN, CDR2 SYDVKM. CDR3: CASSLAAGQYEQYF. DNA for the CDR3: TGTGCCAGCAGTTTAGCGGCAGGGCAGTACGAGCAGTACTTC.

This clonotype has a handful of counts. The genes are TRBV4-1 and TRBJ2-1, with 8 bases identical to TRBD2. V dropped 1 base and J dropped 6; count of bases not matched to a gene: 5. CDR1 and CDR2 from the germline V gene are MGHRA and YSYEKL. The CDR3 covers 15 residues. CDR3 residues: CASSQAPGLVNEQFF. For the CDR3, the DNA is TGCGCCAGCAGCCAAGCCCCGGGACTAGTCAATGAGCAGTTCTTC.

The chain links TRBV12-3 or TRBV12-4 to TRBJ2-1; 9 bases line up with TRBD2. Near its end, the DNA agrees better with TRBJ2-7, so the J call may be wrong. The CDR3 is 16 residues long. The CDR3 spells CASSQRTSGSKNEQYF. CDR3 in DNA: TGTGCCAGCAGCCAGCGTACTAGCGGGTCGAAGAACGAGCAGTACTTC.

This chain links TRBV20-1 with TRBJ2-1; a possible D gene is TRBD2 (5 bases). The CDR3 is made up of 14 amino acids. Trimming left V 6 bases short and J 6 bases short, with 18 bases between. Germline CDR1 is DFQATT and CDR2 is SNEGSKA (reference sequence). Written as DNA, the CDR3 is TGCAGTGCCAAATCCAACGTAGCGACCAATGAGCAGTTCTTC. It is translated as CSAKSNVATNEQFF.

The genes are TRBV7-9 and TRBJ2-3; tentatively, D is TRBD1 or TRBD2 (5 bases each). The V gene lost 1 base and the J gene lost 5 bases, with 10 bases spanning the gap. This CDR3 spans 14 amino acids. Germline V gene lookup returns CDR1 SEHNR and CDR2 FQNEAQ (reference sequence). The CDR3 reads CASSLGARGDTQYF. The CDR3 DNA reads TGTGCCAGCAGCTTAGGAGCGAGGGGAGATACGCAGTATTTT.

This clonotype was detected a few times. The rearrangement uses TRBV27 and TRBJ2-1; tentative D call: TRBD1 (6 bases). The germline CDR1 and CDR2 sequences are MNHEY and SMNVEV (reference sequence). V was clipped by 4 bases and J by 10 bases, with 17 bases between them. This CDR3 contains 14 residues. CDR3 sequence (DNA): TGTGCCAGCAGTTCGCGTACCCTCGGACAGGAGCAGTTCTTC. Protein: CASSSRTLGQEQFF.

This chain links TRBV28 with TRBJ1-5; D ambiguous. V was trimmed by 1 base and J by 7 bases, leaving 8 bases between them. The CDR3 loop spans 13 amino acids. CDR1 MDHEN and CDR2 SYDVKM come from the germline V gene. The DNA for the CDR3 is TGTGCCAGCAGTTTATTCATGAGCCAGCCCCAGCATTTT. Residues: CASSLFMSQPQHF.

This chain links TRBV7-3 with TRBJ2-1, with TRBD2 identical over 7 bases. CDR1 and CDR2 from the germline V gene are SGHTA and FQGTGA. The CDR3 is 15 amino acids. The V and J ends lost 0 bases and 4 bases, in that order; junction bases with no gene match: 3. CDR3 nucleotides: TGTGCCAGCAGCTTAACTTCTAGCGGTTACAATGAGCAGTTCTTC. Translated: CASSLTSSGYNEQFF.

The chain carries TRBV7-2 and TRBJ1-2; D gene uncertain. Trimming pared 0 bases from V and 4 bases from J, leaving 9 bases between. The CDR3 has 14 residues. The germline V gene has CDR1 SGHTA and CDR2 FQGNSA. CDR3 bases: TGTGCCAGCAGCTTAGCTTGGACTCTCTATGGCTACACCTTC. Amino acids: CASSLAWTLYGYTF.

This rearrangement joins TRBV6-1 to TRBJ2-7; D uncertain. The CDR3 has 11 residues. Germline CDR1 reads MNHNS; CDR2 reads SASEGT. Between the trimmed V and J ends, which lost 7 bases and 4 bases, there was a span of 8 bases. The chain's CDR3 is CASKIGYEQYF. For the CDR3, the DNA is TGTGCCAGCAAAATCGGGTACGAGCAGTACTTC.

The chain employs TRBV4-3 and TRBJ1-6, with TRBD1 matching 7 bases. The germline CDR1 and CDR2 sequences are LGHNA and YSLEER. The trim removed 4 bases at V and 5 bases at J, leaving 14 bases unmatched. The CDR3 covers 18 residues. CDR3 DNA sequence: TGCGCCAGCAGCCCCGGACAGGCACTTCTTGTCGATAATTCACCCCTCCACTTT. Translated, it gives CASSPGQALLVDNSPLHF.

J is TRBJ2-7 and V is TRBV6-5; a possible D gene is TRBD2 (5 bases). Germline V gene data show CDR1 as MNHEY and CDR2 as SVGAGI. V lost 5 bases, J lost 2 bases, and 13 bases lay in between. This CDR3 is built from 14 residues. CDR3 in DNA: TGTGCCAGCAGTAAACGGGGTTCTACCTACGAGCAGTACTTC. Translation: CASSKRGSTYEQYF.

This chain connects TRBV7-2 to TRBJ2-1, with 7 bases lining up with TRBD1. With V trimmed by 2 bases and J by 12 bases, 4 bases remained unmatched. The V gene's germline CDR1 is SGHTA and CDR2 FQGNSA. The CDR3 is 12 amino acids. Here the CDR3 DNA reads TGTGCCAGCAGCTTACAGCGGACAGGGCAGTTCTTC. Translating gives CASSLQRTGQFF.

This clonotype appeared a few times. J is TRBJ2-3 and V is TRBV20-1; D may be TRBD1 (7 bases). V was trimmed by 0 bases and J by 5 bases, leaving 15 bases between them. The CDR3 is made up of 15 amino acids. Germline V lookup: CDR1 DFQATT, CDR2 SNEGSKA (reference sequence). The CDR3 loop reads CSARDRSQGGDTQYF. The CDR3 DNA is TGCAGTGCTAGAGATCGGAGTCAGGGGGGAGATACGCAGTATTTT.

This rearrangement joins TRBV12-3 or TRBV12-4 to TRBJ2-1; 9 nucleotides agree with TRBD2. The J call may be wrong; the DNA end is better matched by TRBJ2-7. The CDR3 is made up of 14 amino acids. In DNA, the CDR3 is TGTGCCAGCAGCGGACTAGCGCGATACAATGAGCAGTACTTC. This gives the protein CASSGLARYNEQYF.

V and J are TRBV7-2 and TRBJ2-1, with D perhaps matching TRBD1 (6 bases). From germline, CDR1 is SGHTA and CDR2 FQGNSA. The CDR3 is 15 amino acids. V was trimmed by 3 bases and J by 4 bases, leaving 13 bases between them. CDR3 amino acids: CASSFRTQGYNEQFF. The DNA of the CDR3 is TGTGCCAGCAGCTTCAGGACCCAGGGGTACAATGAGCAGTTCTTC.

CDR3 coding DNA: TGTGCCAGCAGCTTAGTGACCAGAGGGATGGGAGAGACCCAGTACTTC. Encoded protein: CASSLVTRGMGETQYF. This rearrangement joins TRBV7-2 to TRBJ2-5, with D maybe TRBD2 (5 bases). The CDR3 extends over 16 amino acids. V was clipped by 1 base and J by 4 bases, with 16 bases between them. CDR1 is SGHTA and CDR2 is FQGNSA in the germline V gene.

The chain recombines TRBV20-1 with TRBJ2-7; 8 positions match TRBD1. The length of the CDR3 is 13 residues. CDR1 and CDR2 from the germline V gene are DFQATT and SNEGSKA (reference sequence). V lost 5 bases, J lost 6 bases, and 9 bases stayed unmatched. The CDR3 DNA follows: TGCAGTGCTGGGCCGACAGGGGATGGCGAGCAGTACTTC. Translated, it gives CSAGPTGDGEQYF.

There are a few counts of this clonotype. The chain has TRBV7-6 and TRBJ2-7; a weak D match, TRBD2 (6 bases). Germline values: CDR1 SGHVS, CDR2 FNYEAQ. V dropped 5 bases and J dropped 1 base, with 15 bases sitting between them. This CDR3 has 15 residues. Written as DNA, the CDR3 is TGTGCCAGCAGCACAGGAGCGGGCGCTTCCTACGAGCAGTACTTC. The encoded protein is CASSTGAGASYEQYF.

This clonotype has just a few counts. Written as DNA, the CDR3 is TGTGCCAGCAGGATGAGCGGGGACTACAATGAGCAGTTCTTC. It specifies CASRMSGDYNEQFF. The rearrangement uses TRBV12-3 or TRBV12-4 and TRBJ2-1, with TRBD2 identical over 7 bases. This CDR3 has 14 amino acids. V trimming: 6 bases; J trimming: 3 bases; junction bases outside the gene matches: 5.